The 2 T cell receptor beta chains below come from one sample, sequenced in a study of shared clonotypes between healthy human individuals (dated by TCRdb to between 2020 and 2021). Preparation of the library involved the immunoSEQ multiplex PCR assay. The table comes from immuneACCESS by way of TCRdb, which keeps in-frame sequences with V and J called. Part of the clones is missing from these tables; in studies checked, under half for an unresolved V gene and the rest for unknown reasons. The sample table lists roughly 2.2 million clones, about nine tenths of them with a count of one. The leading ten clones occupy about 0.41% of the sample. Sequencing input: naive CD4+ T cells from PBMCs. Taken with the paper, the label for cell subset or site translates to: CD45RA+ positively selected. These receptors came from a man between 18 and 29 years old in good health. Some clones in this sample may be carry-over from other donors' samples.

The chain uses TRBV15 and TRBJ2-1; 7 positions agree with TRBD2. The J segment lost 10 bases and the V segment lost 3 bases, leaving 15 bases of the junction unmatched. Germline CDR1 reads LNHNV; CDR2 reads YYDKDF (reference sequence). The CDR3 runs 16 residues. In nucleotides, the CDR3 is TGTGCCACCAGCAGGGGGGGGACGGACTCTCTCCACGAGCAGTTCTTC. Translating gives CATSRGGTDSLHEQFF.

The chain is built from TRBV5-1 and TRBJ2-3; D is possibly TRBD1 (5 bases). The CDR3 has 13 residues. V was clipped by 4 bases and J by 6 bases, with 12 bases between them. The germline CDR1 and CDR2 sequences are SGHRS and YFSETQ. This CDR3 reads CASSPRGADTQYF. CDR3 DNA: TGCGCCAGCAGCCCCCGTGGGGCGGATACGCAGTATTTT.